What follows are 2 T cell receptor beta chains derived from one specimen sequenced in a study of shared clonotypes between healthy human individuals. Sequenced by immunoSEQ multiplex PCR; TCRdb stores in-frame clones only, minus some. The sample records approximately 2.1 million clones, 80% to 95% being singletons. Specimen: naive CD4+ T cells from PBMCs. As to subset: CD45RA+ positively selected. These receptors originate from a man aged 18 to 29 in good health. Some clones in this sample may be carry-over from other donors' samples.

The V and J genes are TRBV7-9 and TRBJ2-1; unclear D gene. Trimming took off 1 base at V and 7 bases at J, with 5 bases between the two ends. The CDR3 consists of 12 residues. Germline CDR1 and CDR2: SEHNR and FQNEAQ (reference sequence). The CDR3 is CASSLVENEQFF. DNA for the CDR3: TGTGCCAGCAGCTTAGTTGAGAATGAGCAGTTCTTC.

The V and J genes are TRBV27 and TRBJ2-1; no definite D call. This CDR3 spans 16 amino acids. Germline V gene lookup returns CDR1 MNHEY and CDR2 SMNVEV (reference sequence). V dropped 8 bases and J dropped 0 bases, with 17 bases sitting between them. CDR3 nucleotides: TGTGCCAGCCATCCCAAGGCCAGCAGCTCCTACAATGAGCAGTTCTTC. This sequence encodes CASHPKASSSYNEQFF.